The 27 T cell receptor beta chains below were found in one sample sequenced in a study of cytomegalovirus exposure and HLA in healthy donors. The PCR used 60 Vbeta and 13 Jbeta primers. Libraries were prepared by immunoSEQ multiplex PCR; TCRdb keeps only in-frame clonotypes and omits some of them. The sample table includes about 41,000 clones. The sequencing input was PBMCs. These receptors came from a man younger than 40 in good health and CMV-seronegative.

This chain links TRBV30 with TRBJ2-1; D gene unclear. Per the germline V gene, CDR1 is GTSNPN and CDR2 is SVGIG (reference sequence). Deletions cut 4 bases from V and 7 bases from J, with 5 bases between. CDR3 length equals 10 residues. Here the CDR3 reads CAWNGNEQFF. The CDR3 coding sequence is TGTGCCTGGAACGGGAATGAGCAGTTCTTC.

The chain uses TRBV7-3 and TRBJ2-5; a possible D gene is TRBD1 (6 bases). V lost 5 bases, J lost 1 base, and 11 bases lay in between. This CDR3 has 14 residues. Germline assignment: CDR1 SGHTA and CDR2 FQGTGA. The CDR3 region has the DNA TGTGCCAGCAGCGAATCGACAGGCCAAGAGACCCAGTACTTC. It specifies CASSESTGQETQYF.

With respect to this clone: A junction boundary mismatches the germline segment, possibly from a read error. This chain links TRBV6-6 with TRBJ1-5, with 8 bases fitting TRBD1. CDR3 length: 13 amino acids. Germline CDR1 MNHNY, CDR2 SVGAGI (reference sequence). CDR3 loop: CDSSQGASQPQHF. CDR3 nucleotide sequence: TGTGACAGCAGTCAGGGGGCATCTCAGCCCCAGCATTTT.

The chain has TRBV7-9 and TRBJ1-5, with D unclear. Trimming shortened V by 3 bases and J by 3 bases, and 9 bases separated the two germline ends. The CDR3 runs to 14 residues. CDR1 SEHNR and CDR2 FQNEAQ come from the germline V gene (reference sequence). CDR3 region: CASSLNTVNQPQHF. The CDR3 nucleotides read TGTGCCAGCAGCTTGAATACAGTCAATCAGCCCCAGCATTTT. The variable domain in full, with the rest retrieved from reference TRBV7-9 and TRBJ1-5, is DTGVSQNPRHKITKRGQNVTFRCDPISEHNRLYWYRQTLGQGPEFLTYFQNEAQLEKSRLLSDRFSAERPKGSFSTLEIQRTEQGDSAMYLCASSLNTVNQPQHFGDGTRLSIL.

The V gene is TRBV27, the J gene TRBJ2-7; perhaps TRBD1 as D (6 bases). CDR1 and CDR2 (germline): MNHEY, SMNVEV (reference sequence). V gave up 7 bases and J gave up 2 bases, with 15 bases separating them. The CDR3 is made up of 14 amino acids. The CDR3 sequence is CASNKQGRAYEQYF. As DNA, the CDR3 is TGTGCCAGCAACAAACAGGGTAGGGCCTACGAGCAGTACTTC.

The chain employs TRBV9 and TRBJ2-4, with D possibly matching TRBD1 (5 bases). Germline V gene lookup returns CDR1 SGDLS and CDR2 YYNGEE. The CDR3 sequence is 15 residues long. V was trimmed by 0 bases and J by 9 bases, leaving 16 bases between them. CDR3 DNA: TGTGCCAGCAGCGTAGATTGGAGAAGGGGAAGCATTCAGTACTTC. Encoded protein: CASSVDWRRGSIQYF.

With regard to this clone: The same CDR3 can be traced to other DNA sequences in this sample. This rearrangement joins TRBV18 to TRBJ2-6; D unclear. Looked up from germline, CDR1 is KGHSH and CDR2 is LQKENI. The V end lost 8 bases, the J end lost 4 bases, and 18 bases lay between the germline ends. The CDR3 sequence is 16 residues long. DNA of the CDR3: TGTGCCAGCGCCCCAATGTTGAGTGCGGGGGCCAACGTCCTGACTTTC. Translating gives CASAPMLSAGANVLTF.

The chain couples TRBV19 to TRBJ2-3; D is ambiguous. Trimming shortened V by 4 bases and J by 14 bases, and 16 bases separated the two germline ends. The CDR3 runs to 12 residues. CDR1 LNHDA and CDR2 SQIVND come from the germline V gene (reference sequence). The CDR3 spells CASSTSMGSRYF. As DNA, the CDR3 is TGTGCCAGTAGTACTAGTATGGGTAGTCGGTATTTT.

The chain links TRBV4-2 to TRBJ2-7; no clear D gene. Germline CDR1 LGHNA, CDR2 YNFKEQ. V was trimmed by 4 bases and J by 0 bases, leaving 13 bases between them. The CDR3 is 15 residues long. CDR3 coding DNA: TGTGCCAGCAGCCCTGACAAGCAGGCCTCCTACGAGCAGTACTTC. It translates to CASSPDKQASYEQYF.

V and J are TRBV11-2 and TRBJ2-7, with TRBD2 matching over 9 bases. J gave up 2 bases and V 5 bases, and 4 bases lay outside the gene matches. CDR1 is SGHAT and CDR2 is FQNNGV in the germline V gene. The CDR3 runs 14 residues. For the CDR3, the DNA is TGTGCCAGCAGCGAGACTAGCGGCGCCTACGAGCAGTACTTC. Translation: CASSETSGAYEQYF.

This chain connects TRBV18 to TRBJ2-5, with a possible D match to TRBD2 (6 bases). Germline CDR1 and CDR2: KGHSH and LQKENI. The CDR3 consists of 12 residues. V lost 3 bases to trimming and J lost 5 bases, with 7 bases between them. The CDR3 DNA is TGTGCCAGCTCACCTCGGGGGGAGACCCAGTACTTC. It specifies CASSPRGETQYF.

The chain couples TRBV15 to TRBJ2-7, with 8 positions matching TRBD1. The CDR3 runs to 14 residues. The V and J ends lost 2 bases and 7 bases, in that order; junction bases with no gene match: 7. Germline CDR1 and CDR2: LNHNV and YYDKDF (reference sequence). The CDR3 region has the DNA TGTGCCACCAGCAGAAACCAGGGGGCAGGAGAGCAGTACTTC. Translation: CATSRNQGAGEQYF.

V gene TRBV27 combines with J gene TRBJ2-1; TRBD2 matches 7 bases. Germline assignment: CDR1 MNHEY and CDR2 SMNVEV (reference sequence). The CDR3 extends over 15 amino acids. V lost 3 bases, J lost 6 bases, and 8 bases stayed unmatched. CDR3 region: CASSFSGGATNEQFF. CDR3 sequence (DNA): TGTGCCAGCAGTTTTTCGGGAGGAGCCACCAATGAGCAGTTCTTC.

The V and J genes are TRBV7-2 and TRBJ2-3; 12 bases align to TRBD1. Germline-derived CDR1 and CDR2 are SGHTA and FQGNSA. CDR3 length equals 15 residues. V lost 5 bases and J lost 6; bases outside the gene matches: 6. CDR3 nucleotide sequence: TGTGCCAGCAGCCCGGGACAGGGGGCAGCGGATACGCAGTATTTT. It yields the protein CASSPGQGAADTQYF.

The genes are TRBV18 and TRBJ2-1; TRBD1 agrees at 9 bases. V was pared by 3 bases and J by 5 bases, with 14 bases of the junction left unmatched. Germline V gives CDR1 KGHSH, CDR2 LQKENI. The CDR3 length is 18 residues. Here the CDR3 reads CASSPRSVGQGINNEQFF. The CDR3 region has the DNA TGTGCCAGCTCACCCCGTTCGGTCGGACAGGGGATAAACAATGAGCAGTTCTTC.

The V call is TRBV25-1, the J call TRBJ2-7; 8 positions agree with TRBD1. Germline V lookup: CDR1 MGHDK, CDR2 SYGVNS. With V trimmed by 4 bases and J by 0 bases, 5 bases remained unmatched. CDR3 length: 15 residues. Here the CDR3 reads CASSVTGGSSYEQYF. The CDR3 nucleotides are TGTGCCAGCAGTGTAACAGGGGGTTCCTCCTACGAGCAGTACTTC.

V gene TRBV11-2 combines with J gene TRBJ2-2; possibly TRBD1 for D (5 bases). V gave up 5 bases and J gave up 10 bases, with 14 bases separating them. Germline CDR1 and CDR2: SGHAT and FQNNGV. The CDR3 contains 13 residues. For the CDR3, the DNA is TGTGCCAGCAGCCCCAGGGTTTCCGAGGAGCTGTTTTTT. Translated, it gives CASSPRVSEELFF.

V and J are TRBV19 and TRBJ1-5; unclear D gene. Germline CDR1 LNHDA, CDR2 SQIVND (reference sequence). CDR3 length equals 14 residues. Trimming left V 3 bases short and J 7 bases short, with 13 bases between. DNA of the CDR3: TGTGCCAGTAGTATGGTGGCCGTCGGGCAGCCCCAGCATTTT. Translating it yields CASSMVAVGQPQHF.

V and J are TRBV18 and TRBJ2-7; TRBD1 aligns across 9 bases. Per germline, CDR1 KGHSH and CDR2 LQKENI. V dropped 0 bases and J dropped 2; count of bases not matched to a gene: 5. The CDR3 is 16 residues long. The CDR3: CASSPPNRDRAYEQYF. The CDR3 region has the DNA TGTGCCAGCTCACCACCCAACCGGGACAGGGCCTACGAGCAGTACTTC.

The J gene is TRBJ2-7, the V gene TRBV27, with D maybe TRBD1 (5 bases). The CDR3 length is 14 residues. Looked up from germline, CDR1 is MNHEY and CDR2 is SMNVEV (reference sequence). Trimming removed 6 bases at V and 3 bases at J, with 15 bases between. The DNA for the CDR3 is TGTGCCAGCAGGGGAAGACAGTTTGACTACGAGCAGTACTTC. Translating it yields CASRGRQFDYEQYF.

V usage is TRBV7-2 and J usage is TRBJ1-2, with unresolved D. The CDR3 runs 15 residues. Between the trimmed V and J ends, which lost 3 bases and 6 bases, there was a span of 17 bases. The germline gives CDR1 SGHTA, CDR2 FQGNSA. The CDR3 sequence: CASSFSGKGWDGYTF. The CDR3 nucleotides are TGTGCCAGCAGCTTTTCCGGGAAAGGATGGGATGGCTACACCTTC.

The chain links TRBV19 to TRBJ1-2; 12 bases are shared with TRBD1. Germline lookup yields CDR1 LNHDA and CDR2 SQIVND (reference sequence). The trim removed 6 bases at V and 4 bases at J, leaving 6 bases unmatched. The CDR3 consists of 15 residues. The CDR3 DNA sequence: TGTGCCAGTAGACCGGGGACAGGGGGCGGCTATGGCTACACCTTC. Translation gives CASRPGTGGGYGYTF.

This sequence joins TRBV11-2 and TRBJ1-4, with no clear D. V was cut by 4 bases and J by 13 bases, with 25 bases left in between. From germline, CDR1 is SGHAT and CDR2 FQNNGV. The CDR3 is 16 residues long. The CDR3 protein is CASSSPLPGSRGRLFF. The DNA of the CDR3 is TGTGCCAGCAGCTCCCCCTTACCGGGATCTCGAGGAAGACTGTTTTTT.

This rearrangement joins TRBV5-8 to TRBJ2-7, with D perhaps TRBD2 (5 bases). CDR3 length: 14 amino acids. The V gene lost 5 bases and the J gene lost 3 bases, with 15 bases spanning the gap. Germline lookup yields CDR1 SGHTS and CDR2 YDEGEE. The CDR3 DNA is TGTGCCAGCAGTCCCCGGTCGGGGTTCTACGAGCAGTACTTC. It encodes CASSPRSGFYEQYF.

The chain couples TRBV5-1 to TRBJ1-2, with TRBD1 identical over 7 bases. Unmatched junction bases numbered 0, after V lost 0 bases and J lost 1 base. From germline, CDR1 is SGHRS and CDR2 YFSETQ. This CDR3 region has 14 residues. In nucleotides, the CDR3 is TGCGCCAGCAGCTTGGACAGGGGTAACTATGGCTACACCTTC. It encodes CASSLDRGNYGYTF.

The gene calls are TRBV6-1 and TRBJ2-7; a weak D match, TRBD1 (6 bases). The ends were cut back, 6 bases at V and 3 bases at J, with 12 bases in the middle. The CDR3 extends over 13 amino acids. The V gene's germline CDR1 is MNHNS and CDR2 SASEGT. CDR3 sequence reads: CASRSGDNYEQYF. In DNA, the CDR3 is TGTGCCAGCAGGTCAGGGGACAACTACGAGCAGTACTTC.

The CDR3 loop is CASSDSTGSDGYTF. The CDR3 bases are TGTGCCAGCAGTGACTCGACGGGTTCTGATGGCTACACCTTC. The chain has TRBV6-4 and TRBJ1-2; D call uncertain. Looked up from germline, CDR1 is MRHNA and CDR2 is SNTAGT. Trimming cost V 0 bases and J 6 bases, with 11 bases left between them. This CDR3 is built from 14 residues.